The 2 T cell receptor beta chains in this list originate from one sample, sequenced in a study of cytomegalovirus exposure and HLA in healthy donors. Researchers ran the PCR with 60 Vbeta and 13 Jbeta primers. Profiled with immunoSEQ multiplex PCR; TCRdb holds only in-frame clones, not every one. The sample contains around 130,000 clones, over 50% of which appear only once. Source material: PBMCs. All receptors derive from a woman aged 40 to 50 in good health and CMV-seropositive.

This sequence joins TRBV10-2 and TRBJ2-7, with TRBD2 matching over 10 bases. The CDR3 has 13 amino acids. Germline V CDR1 and CDR2: WSHSY, SAAADI. After removal of 8 bases from V and 6 bases from J, the junction contained 7 bases not matched to a gene. CDR3 bases: TGCGCCAGCCTGGCTAGCGGGAGTTCCGAGCAGTACTTC. Its translation is CASLASGSSEQYF.

The genes are TRBV7-9 and TRBJ2-1; a possible D gene is TRBD1 (6 bases). The CDR3 is made up of 15 amino acids. The V end lost 5 bases, the J end lost 6 bases, and 17 bases lay between the germline ends. Germline CDR1 SEHNR, CDR2 FQNEAQ (reference sequence). CDR3 protein: CASSPPGDPLNEQFF. CDR3 in DNA: TGTGCCAGCAGCCCACCAGGGGATCCCCTCAATGAGCAGTTCTTC.